This T cell receptor (beta chain) stems from a study of CD8+CD57+ T cells in acquired aplastic anemia. About the research overall: When averaged, DNA from sorted CD4+ and CD8+ cells came to 3.2 ug. As sequenced from healthy donors, CD4+ cells averaged roughly 9.9 million reads.

This clonotype was counted between two and nine times. The antigen is unknown. Germline V gives CDR1 SGHDN, CDR2 FVKESK. The CDR3 covers 11 residues. The germline V and J ends were trimmed by 6 bases and 2 bases, with 4 bases remaining between them. Genomic DNA constituted the template upon which TCR beta VDJ and CDR3 profiling was performed. TCRdb reprocessed the reads via MiXCR and lists one record per CDR3 protein. The sample has roughly 63,000 distinct CDR3 sequences, around half seen once; the top ten hold around 8.3%. The study, taken as a whole, reports: Patients showed no significant difference from controls in CD8+ Simpson's diversity. Patients and controls were found to share roughly 31 CD8+ CDR3 sequences.

Source material: sorted CD4+, CD8+, or CD8+CD57+ T cells (not recorded which) from PBMCs. This TCR came from a human donor in good health, serving as a control. J is TRBJ2-5 and V is TRBV14; no definite D call. CDR3 in amino acids: CASSAQETQYF. The CDR3 bases are TGTGCCAGCAGTGCTCAAGAGACCCAGTACTTC.